One sample yielded the 13 T cell receptor beta chains listed below, sequenced in a study of shared clonotypes between healthy human individuals. Clones were sequenced by immunoSEQ multiplex PCR, and TCRdb holds only the in-frame ones, with some missing. Among millions of clones listed, roughly nine tenths were seen once. Sequences were obtained from naive CD4+ T cells sorted from blood. Subset denoted: CD45RA+ positively selected. Receptors were obtained from a man between 18 and 35 years old in good health.

The genes are TRBV11-2 and TRBJ1-5; TRBD1 might be the D (5 bases). Germline V gives CDR1 SGHAT, CDR2 FQNNGV. The length of the CDR3 is 14 residues. V was pared by 1 base and J by 4 bases, with 8 bases between. The CDR3 sequence: CASSLGQPNQPQHF. In DNA form, the CDR3 reads TGTGCCAGCAGCTTAGGACAGCCGAATCAGCCCCAGCATTTT.

As for this clone: Distinct nucleotide sequences in the sample also encode this CDR3. V usage is TRBV6-1 and J usage is TRBJ1-3, with D unclear. There are 12 residues in the CDR3. CDR1 is MNHNS, CDR2 SASEGT, per germline. V lost 8 bases and J 0 bases, leaving 5 bases between the germline ends. CDR3 DNA sequence: TGTGCCAGCGCCAACTCTGGAAACACCATATATTTT. Translation: CASANSGNTIYF.

The chain carries TRBV28 and TRBJ1-1, with a weak D call TRBD1 (6 bases). The germline V gene has CDR1 MDHEN and CDR2 SYDVKM. This CDR3 is 14 amino acids long. V shed 5 bases and J shed 1 base, with 11 bases lying between them. CDR3 protein: CASSQGGTNTEAFF. Here the CDR3 DNA reads TGTGCCAGCAGTCAAGGGGGTACGAACACTGAAGCTTTCTTT.

The rearrangement joins TRBV19 to TRBJ2-7, with 10 bases that match TRBD2. Germline V gene sequence: CDR1 LNHDA, CDR2 SQIVND (reference sequence). V lost 5 bases, J lost 1 base, and 5 bases stayed unmatched. The CDR3 has 15 residues. The CDR3 is CASSVTSGESYEQYF. The CDR3 nucleotides are TGTGCCAGTAGTGTAACTAGCGGGGAGTCCTACGAGCAGTACTTC.

The chain joins TRBV6-1 to TRBJ2-7; D possibly corresponds to TRBD1 (6 bases). CDR1 is MNHNS and CDR2 is SASEGT in the germline V gene. The CDR3 loop spans 14 amino acids. Trimming stripped 3 bases from V and 2 bases from J, with 11 bases between. The CDR3: CASSDEGTTYEQYF. DNA for the CDR3: TGTGCCAGCAGTGATGAGGGGACAACCTACGAGCAGTACTTC.

This clone appeared once. The chain employs TRBV2 and TRBJ1-4, with D possibly TRBD1 on 5 matching bases. The germline CDR1 and CDR2 sequences are SNHLY and FYNNEI. The germline V and J ends were trimmed by 4 bases and 2 bases, with 14 bases remaining between them. The CDR3 consists of 16 residues. The CDR3 loop reads CASSVGTGTTNEKLFF. The CDR3, as DNA: TGTGCCAGCAGTGTAGGGACCGGGACTACTAATGAAAAACTGTTTTTT.

The V and J genes are TRBV2 and TRBJ1-2, with D possibly being TRBD1 (6 bases). The germline V gene has CDR1 SNHLY and CDR2 FYNNEI. V gave up 1 base and J gave up 1 base, with 10 bases separating them. The CDR3 consists of 15 residues. The CDR3 here is CASSEETGFNYGYTF. CDR3 in DNA: TGTGCCAGCAGTGAAGAGACAGGATTTAACTATGGCTACACCTTC.

This chain links TRBV18 with TRBJ2-2; TRBD2 agrees at 7 bases. V was clipped by 2 bases and J by 2 bases; unmatched bases: 8. Germline lookup yields CDR1 KGHSH and CDR2 LQKENI. This CDR3 comprises 17 residues. The CDR3 loop reads CASSPIASGSNTGELFF. As DNA, the CDR3 is TGTGCCAGCTCACCAATCGCTAGCGGTTCAAACACCGGGGAGCTGTTTTTT.

As regards this clone: The same CDR3 can be traced to other DNA sequences in this sample. The chain links TRBV5-1 to TRBJ1-4, with D unclear. CDR3 size: 15 residues. CDR1 is SGHRS and CDR2 is YFSETQ in the germline V gene. Between the trimmed V and J ends, which lost 0 bases and 1 base, there was a span of 7 bases. CDR3 nucleotide sequence: TGCGCCAGCAGCTTGGCCGGGGAAACTAATGAAAAACTGTTTTTT. Translating it yields CASSLAGETNEKLFF.

The chain is built from TRBV6-5 and TRBJ2-7; TRBD1 matches 10 bases. The V and J ends lost 6 bases and 6 bases, in that order; junction bases with no gene match: 8. The length of the CDR3 is 14 residues. Germline values: CDR1 MNHEY, CDR2 SVGAGI. CDR3 nucleotide sequence: TGTGCCAGCAGCCGGGGGACAGGGGATCGCGAGCAGTACTTC. Translation: CASSRGTGDREQYF.

CDR3 coding DNA: TGTGCCAGCAGCTTGCTGAAGTATTCTTCACCCCTCCACTTT. Its translation is CASSLLKYSSPLHF. The chain joins TRBV5-6 to TRBJ1-6; D ambiguous. The V end lost 1 base, the J end lost 9 bases, and 11 bases lay between the germline ends. Germline CDR1 reads SGHDT; CDR2 reads YYEEEE. CDR3 length: 14 residues.

The V gene is TRBV5-1, the J gene TRBJ2-7; 9 nucleotides match TRBD1. V shed 4 bases, J shed 6 bases, and the junction held 11 bases outside the gene matches. Germline CDR1 reads SGHRS; CDR2 reads YFSETQ. This CDR3 is 15 amino acids long. CDR3 nucleotide sequence: TGCGCCAGCAGCCGCTCTCAGGGACAGGGAAGCGAGCAGTACTTC. Translated, it gives CASSRSQGQGSEQYF.

This clone showed up just a few times. The V gene is TRBV15, the J gene TRBJ1-1; no clear D gene. V dropped 4 bases and J dropped 5 bases, with 14 bases sitting between them. Germline V gene data show CDR1 as LNHNV and CDR2 as YYDKDF (reference sequence). CDR3 size: 14 residues. In DNA form, the CDR3 reads TGTGCCACCAGCATTGGGGAGGGAAGGACTGAAGCTTTCTTT. As protein: CATSIGEGRTEAFF.